This entry features one T cell receptor beta chain sequence. Its antigen is undetermined. The PCR contained 60 Vbeta and 13 Jbeta primers. Original analysis: Later work found 80 million to 85 million unique TCR beta chains, with 9 million to 13 million shared. The assay was immunoSEQ multiplex PCR, and TCRdb's table has in-frame clones only and misses some. V and J calls and clone size are as listed in that table; D and trimming were resolved from the DNA. The profile covers about 230,000 clones, with approximately 84% appearing a single time and 0.58% taken by the ten largest. This entry is derived from a study of cytomegalovirus exposure and HLA in healthy donors. Study overall: Genotyping showed less than 85% of roughly 390 donors falling in the Caucasian-associated ancestry cluster.

General study results and limits: Apparent HLA restriction characterized most CMV-associated TCR beta chains in a later analysis.

Healthy bone marrow donors made up the donor group. Sequencing input: PBMCs. This clonotype was obtained from a woman aged 40 to 55 in good health and CMV-seronegative.

CDR3 protein: CASSEEGSQYF. CDR3 nucleotides: TGTGCCAGCAGTGAAGAGGGGTCCCAGTACTTC. The J gene is TRBJ2-5, the V gene TRBV2; D is possibly TRBD1 (5 bases). CDR1 and CDR2 from the germline V gene are SNHLY and FYNNEI. The germline V and J ends were trimmed by 1 base and 9 bases, with 6 bases remaining between them. CDR3 size: 11 residues.